A selection of T cell receptor beta chains follows, all from one sample in a study of T cell repertoires in cytomegalovirus infection. Each CDR3 protein is one row after TCRdb ran MiXCR on the reads. The table includes around 210,000 distinct CDR3 sequences, roughly 6.5% detected once. The material sequenced was PBMCs. The receptors were sampled from a human donor in good health (CMV status not recorded). Some clones in this sample may be carry-over from other donors' samples. CDR3s include the opening cysteine and the closing phenylalanine or tryptophan. A D gene is named only where the DNA matches it firmly. Size is omitted from some rows. Given values are once, few, many or a class for expanded clones.

DNA | CDR3 | D | V | size | J
TGTGCCAGCAGCTTGAAGGAGGTTGGGACTGAAGCTTTCTTT | CASSLKEVGTEAFF | . | TRBV5-4 | many | TRBJ1-1
TGTGCCAGCAGCGTAGCTTCCGGGGATAACTATGGCTACACCTTC | CASSVASGDNYGYTF | . | TRBV9 | . | TRBJ1-2
TGTGCCAGCAGCTCGGGGGACAGAAACACCGGGGAGCTGTTTTTT | CASSSGDRNTGELFF | . | TRBV7-2 | many | TRBJ2-2
TGTGCCAGCAGCAGAGCGGACAGAAATCCCTACGAGCAGTACTTC | CASSRADRNPYEQYF | . | TRBV6-5 | few | TRBJ2-7
TGCGCCAGCAGCCAAACGCCCGGGACAGGATCTAACTATGGCTACACCTTC | CASSQTPGTGSNYGYTF | TRBD1 | TRBV4-1 | many | TRBJ1-2
TGTGCCAGCAGCTTGGAGGACGAGGCTTTCTTT | CASSLEDEAFF | . | TRBV7-9 | many | TRBJ1-1
TGTGCCAGCAGCCACCTGAGACTAGCGGAAGTTGGGGAGCTGTTTTTT | CASSHLRLAEVGELFF | TRBD2 | TRBV7-2 | many | TRBJ2-2
TGCAGTGCCGGGCCCGGTGATCTCCCTGGAAACACCATATATTTT | CSAGPGDLPGNTIYF | . | TRBV20-1 | many | TRBJ1-3
TGTGCCAGCAGCTTAACGGAAGGTTCACCCCTCCACTTT | CASSLTEGSPLHF | . | TRBV7-2 | many | TRBJ1-6
TGCGCCACCAGCTTAGCTAGCGGGGGAGGGAATGAGCAGTTCTTC | CATSLASGGGNEQFF | TRBD2 | TRBV7-2 | . | TRBJ2-1
TGTGCCAGCAGTCGCCGGGACAGAGCCCTTGGTGACACTGAAGCTTTCTTT | CASSRRDRALGDTEAFF | TRBD1 | TRBV6-2/TRBV6-3 | many | TRBJ1-1
TGTGCCAGCAGCTTATACAGGGATGGTTCTGAAGCTTTCTTT | CASSLYRDGSEAFF | . | TRBV7-2 | many | TRBJ1-1
TGTGCCAGCAGCTCATCCCAGGGGGCGAAGAATCAGCCCCAGCATTTT | CASSSSQGAKNQPQHF | TRBD1 | TRBV7-9 | few | TRBJ1-5
TGCGCCAGCAGCCCGGGACAGCCGAACACCGGGGAGCTGTTTTTT | CASSPGQPNTGELFF | TRBD1 | TRBV5-1 | many | TRBJ2-2
TGTGCCAGCAGTCCTTCCCGAGCGGCCAATCAGCCCCAGCATTTT | CASSPSRAANQPQHF | . | TRBV6-1 | many | TRBJ1-5
TGCAGTGCTAGAGATGGGGAGAGGGACAGGGGTAACACTGAAGCTTTCTTT | CSARDGERDRGNTEAFF | TRBD1 | TRBV20-1 | many | TRBJ1-1
TGTGCCAGCAGCTTGGGGGGACGAGACTACGAGCAGTACTTC | CASSLGGRDYEQYF | . | TRBV5-6 | . | TRBJ2-7